The 9 T cell receptor beta chains reported below all come from one sample, sequenced in a study of shared T cell receptors in the human thymus. TCRdb keeps only in-frame clones here, not all; method: immunoSEQ multiplex PCR. The sample records 500,000 to 750,000 clones, more than 75% being singletons. The data were also submitted as part of a second study, on human thymus T cells.

The sequenced sample was thymocytes. All receptors come from a boy under two years old with a congenital heart defect.

There are a few counts of this clone. This chain joins TRBV27 and TRBJ2-2, with D uncertain. Trimming shortened V by 5 bases and J by 6 bases, and 10 bases separated the two germline ends. Germline V gene data show CDR1 as MNHEY and CDR2 as SMNVEV (reference sequence). This CDR3 has 13 residues. In DNA form, the CDR3 reads TGTGCCAGCAGTCGACTCCTTGCCGGGGAGCTGTTTTTT. This translates into CASSRLLAGELFF.

This clone was found once. This chain connects TRBV4-3 to TRBJ2-1; D is perhaps TRBD2 (5 bases). CDR1 LGHNA and CDR2 YSLEER come from the germline V gene. V lost 0 bases, J lost 4 bases, and 19 bases lay in between. CDR3 length: 18 residues. The DNA for the CDR3 is TGCGCCAGCAGCCAAGATAAGGTCATCCGGGGTTCATACAATGAGCAGTTCTTC. This gives the protein CASSQDKVIRGSYNEQFF.

This rearrangement joins TRBV7-9 to TRBJ2-3; 11 nucleotides line up with TRBD1. The CDR3 has 15 amino acids. CDR1 and CDR2 (germline): SEHNR, FQNEAQ (reference sequence). V shed 4 bases, J shed 7 bases, and the junction held 7 bases outside the gene matches. CDR3 protein: CASSCPGQGDHTQYF. For the CDR3, the DNA is TGTGCCAGCAGCTGCCCGGGACAGGGGGACCATACGCAGTATTTT.

In its sample, this clone was seen once. The gene calls are TRBV27 and TRBJ2-1; D perhaps matches TRBD2 (5 bases). Germline CDR1 and CDR2: MNHEY and SMNVEV (reference sequence). Deletions cut 1 base from V and 3 bases from J, with 10 bases between. The CDR3 sequence is 15 residues long. The CDR3 sequence: CASSLWTSVYNEQFF. CDR3 in DNA: TGTGCCAGCAGTTTATGGACTTCTGTCTACAATGAGCAGTTCTTC.

This rearrangement joins TRBV20-1 to TRBJ1-1, with TRBD1 matching over 7 bases. Germline V gene sequence: CDR1 DFQATT, CDR2 SNEGSKA (reference sequence). The V and J ends lost 5 bases and 11 bases, in that order; junction bases with no gene match: 8. This CDR3 is built from 11 residues. CDR3 coding DNA: TGCAGTGCTTCACCGAGGGGGCGGGCTTTCTTT. Residues: CSASPRGRAFF.

The chain links TRBV27 to TRBJ2-3; D is unresolved. This CDR3 has 15 residues. V lost 7 bases to trimming and J lost 2 bases, with 16 bases between them. CDR1 is MNHEY, CDR2 SMNVEV, per germline (reference sequence). CDR3 protein: CASTIMGSITDTQYF. The CDR3 DNA is TGTGCCAGCACAATCATGGGCTCTATCACAGATACGCAGTATTTT.

The CDR3 sequence is CASSPRQLFSYEQYF. The CDR3 nucleotides read TGTGCCAGCAGCCCCCGACAGCTCTTCTCCTACGAGCAGTACTTC. This sequence joins TRBV6-1 and TRBJ2-7; D may be TRBD1 (5 bases). Germline assignment: CDR1 MNHNS and CDR2 SASEGT. The V and J ends lost 6 bases and 0 bases respectively, with 15 bases between them. The CDR3 is 15 amino acids.

This sequence joins TRBV27 and TRBJ1-4, with unresolved D. CDR3 length: 14 residues. Trimming took 2 bases from V and 3 from J, leaving 7 bases between them. Germline V gene sequence: CDR1 MNHEY, CDR2 SMNVEV (reference sequence). CDR3 coding DNA: TGTGCCAGCAGTTTACGGTACTCTAATGAAAAACTGTTTTTT. As protein: CASSLRYSNEKLFF.

The V gene is TRBV5-6, the J gene TRBJ2-1, with 13 bases aligning to TRBD2. The CDR3 spans 16 residues. V lost 1 base, J lost 8 bases, and 6 bases stayed unmatched. Germline V lookup: CDR1 SGHDT, CDR2 YYEEEE. CDR3 sequence reads: CASSLCTSGRVDEQFF. The CDR3 bases are TGTGCCAGCAGCTTGTGTACTAGCGGGAGGGTGGATGAGCAGTTCTTC.